The clone carrying this T cell receptor beta chain has at least ten counts. Its cognate antigen is unknown. Per germline, CDR1 ENHRY and CDR2 SYGVKD. V gave up 0 bases and J gave up 4 bases; unmatched junction bases: 6. The CDR3 totals 16 residues. This sample was taken from a study of T cells after yellow fever vaccination. MiXCR was run by TCRdb on the 5' RACE reads, yielding one entry per CDR3 protein. The profile covers about 160,000 distinct CDR3 sequences, with 6% to 7.5% appearing a single time and roughly 2.5% taken by the ten largest. General study findings and limits: FACS-sorted repertoires could contain abundant clonotypes contaminating from the bulk population.

Sample: CD4+ T cells sorted from PBMCs, taken less than 6 days after the first yellow fever vaccination. The chain uses TRBV10-3 and TRBJ1-5; 7 bases map to TRBD1. This receptor was taken from a man younger than 35 who received the YFV17D yellow fever vaccine. The CDR3: CAISESGDRVNQPQHF. The CDR3 bases are TGTGCCATCAGTGAGTCCGGAGACAGGGTAAATCAGCCCCAGCATTTT.